Reported below is one T cell receptor (beta chain). The data originate from a study of control samples from healthy donors and cancer patients. Only in-frame clones appear in the TCRdb table, and some are missing; sequencing was by immunoSEQ multiplex PCR. The table records roughly 400,000 clones, around nine tenths of them present only once. The V gene lost 5 bases and the J gene lost 6 bases, with 24 bases spanning the gap. Germline CDR1 and CDR2: ENHRY and SYGVKD. The CDR3 spans 17 residues. The TCR originated in a man aged 40-55 years with head and neck cancer. V and J are TRBV10-3 and TRBJ2-3; D unresolved. The sequencing sample was made of PBMCs. CDR3 sequence reads: CAISSDPPGPRVDTQYF. DNA of the CDR3: TGTGCCATCAGTTCCGACCCCCCAGGTCCGCGCGTGGATACGCAGTATTTT.